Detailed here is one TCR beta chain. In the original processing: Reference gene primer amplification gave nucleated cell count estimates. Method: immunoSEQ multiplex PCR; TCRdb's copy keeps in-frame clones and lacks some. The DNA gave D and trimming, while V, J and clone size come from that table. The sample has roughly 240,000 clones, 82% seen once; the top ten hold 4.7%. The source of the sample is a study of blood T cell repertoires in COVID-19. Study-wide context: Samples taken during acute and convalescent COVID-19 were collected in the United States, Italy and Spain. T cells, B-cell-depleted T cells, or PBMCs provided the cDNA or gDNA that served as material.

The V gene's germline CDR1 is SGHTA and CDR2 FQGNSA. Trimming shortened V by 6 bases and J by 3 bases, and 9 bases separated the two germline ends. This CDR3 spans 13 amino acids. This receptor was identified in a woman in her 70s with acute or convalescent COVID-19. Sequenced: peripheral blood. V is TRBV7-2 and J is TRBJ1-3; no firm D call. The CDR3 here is CASRPGGGNTIYF. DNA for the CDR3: TGTGCCAGCAGACCGGGAGGTGGAAACACCATATATTTT.